This T cell receptor beta chain emerged from a study of cytomegalovirus exposure and HLA in healthy donors. V gave up 3 bases and J gave up 2 bases; unmatched junction bases: 0. In germline, CDR1 is GTSNPN, CDR2 SVGIG (reference sequence). CDR3 size: 12 residues. This PCR relied on a set of 60 Vbeta primers and 13 Jbeta primers. Sequencing used immunoSEQ multiplex PCR; TCRdb keeps in-frame clones, though not all of them. The repertoire includes around 200,000 clones, around 86% of them detected once, and approximately 2.5% sits in the top ten. Healthy people donating bone marrow made up the donors. This chain connects TRBV30 to TRBJ1-2, with 7 bases identical to TRBD1. The sequence came from a middle-aged woman in good health and CMV-seronegative. The sample consisted of PBMCs. CDR3: CAWRQGNYGYTF. In DNA, the CDR3 is TGTGCCTGGAGACAGGGGAACTATGGCTACACCTTC.